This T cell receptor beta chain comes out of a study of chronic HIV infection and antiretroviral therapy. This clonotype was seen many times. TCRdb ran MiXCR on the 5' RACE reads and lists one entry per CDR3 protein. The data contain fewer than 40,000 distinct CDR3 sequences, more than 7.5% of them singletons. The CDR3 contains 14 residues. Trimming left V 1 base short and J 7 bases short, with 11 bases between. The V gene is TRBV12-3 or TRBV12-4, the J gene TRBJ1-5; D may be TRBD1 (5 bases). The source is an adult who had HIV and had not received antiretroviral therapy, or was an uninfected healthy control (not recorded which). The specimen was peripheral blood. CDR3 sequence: CASSLGEGNQPQHF. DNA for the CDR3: TGTGCCAGCAGTTTAGGAGAGGGGAACCAGCCCCAGCATTTT.